This T cell receptor beta chain was found in a study of cytomegalovirus exposure and HLA in healthy donors (dated by TCRdb to the late 2010s). Regarding the research as a whole: According to an earlier analysis of 550 to 750 of the donors, 200 million or so T cells yielded 95 million to 140 million unique TCR beta sequences and approximately 300 Gb of sequence data. About 300 gigabases of sequencing data and 80 million or so unique TCR sequences were included in an early release covering 550 to 800 HLA-typed donors. The study combined high-throughput TCR immunosequencing, statistical association of individual TCRs with disease status, and machine learning to predict cytomegalovirus infection status. Typing coverage differed by locus: A, B, C, DRB1 and DQB1 were typed in roughly 629-630 donors, DQA1 in about 510, DPA1 in around 580, and DPB1 in just under 490. Rather than drawing on any new phenotypic data, the later analysis identified candidate immune exposures from TCR beta sequences and the way those sequences occurred across donors. Donor age, sex, ethnicity and CMV serostatus were compiled alongside the repertoire data. An earlier analysis of a few hundred of the donors applied high-throughput TCR beta sequencing to assess whether each TCR beta V gene segment acted as functional or pseudogenic. To study patterns of TCR occurrence, a later analysis re-analyzed previously published TCR beta repertoires from around 670 donors and added high-resolution HLA genotyping. Every repertoire in the discovery cohort had been generated on one and the same sequencing platform. Along with the approximately 700-subject first cohort, a separate validation cohort of some 130 different subjects was used. Of the 300 to 450 genotyped donors, more than 75% were placed in the genetic ancestry cluster associated with self-reported Caucasian donors. The study aimed to test whether signatures of past pathogen exposure could be identified by cataloging public T cell receptors. The study used immunosequencing to profile the T cell repertoires of approximately 650 subjects and linked those repertoires to cytomegalovirus serostatus. Because of strong linkage in the cohort, roughly five DR-DQ haplotypes were treated as single units for association and clustering. HLA typing covered class I and class II loci at four-digit resolution. Across some 400 genotyped donors of the cohort, an average of about 240,000 unique TCR beta nucleotide sequences per donor were sequenced, and roughly a sixth of those sequences were non-productive. Genome-wide SNP genotypes for about three fifths of the roughly 700 donors were used in a later genetic analysis, which treated that subset as a discovery cohort. General study outcomes and caveats: Seventeen rarely observed V segments, including chromosome 9 orphons, were excluded from the earlier analysis of approximately 600 of the donors because counts were too low. Immune exposure information for the cohort was limited to CMV serostatus. According to a later analysis, most CMV-associated TCR beta chains appeared to be HLA-restricted, and the HLA associations seemed to be driven largely by CMV exposure. In a later genetic analysis, a missense DCLRE1C variant was associated with V-gene and J-gene trimming of TCR beta chains, and the association was replicated in an independent cohort. At a false discovery rate of 0.05, a later analysis linked some 18,000 TCR beta sequences to specific HLA alleles. Three of the identified cytomegalovirus-associated TCR beta chains were confirmed in vitro to be specific for cytomegalovirus antigens. In a later genetic analysis, fewer N-insertions in productive TCRs were reported among donors in an Asian-associated ancestry cluster than the approximately 670-donor mean. In both the original and validation cohorts, the classifier was reported to diagnose cytomegalovirus status with high specificity and sensitivity. Because some donors lacked HLA typing at each locus, the association tests relied only on the typed subset. Only TCR beta chains were sequenced in this cohort, and the absence of alpha or paired-chain data limited detectable features. The presence/absence analyses assumed that sequencing depth was roughly uniform across donors, and that assumption may not be true. A total of fewer than 200 TCR beta chains were listed by the study as associated with cytomegalovirus. Because the 87-base-pair reads could not distinguish some IMGT-functional V segments, including TRBV6-2 and TRBV6-3, those segments were excluded. Strong co-occurrence of HLA alleles, especially DR and DQ, made assigning TCR associations to individual alleles difficult. The authors suggested that the approach could potentially be extended to other disease states and immunological phenotypes. In an earlier analysis of 587 of the donors, most TCR beta V segments were observed in productive rearrangements about 87% or about 30% of the time, broadly matching IMGT annotations. Correlated functional status among segregating V segments might reflect linkage disequilibrium, but an unknown experimental factor could not be ruled out. In a later analysis, several top co-occurrence clusters were reported to appear linked to parvovirus B19, influenza, CMV and Epstein-Barr virus. In a later analysis, the rate of TCR association differed among HLA loci, with DRB1 alleles having the most associated TCRs and HLA-C alleles having the fewest. In a later analysis, HLA-associated TCR beta chains showed more clonal expansion and lower generation probabilities than non-associated chains that were equally common. A further reported finding was that TCR beta sequences accurately predicted the HLA-A and HLA-B alleles for most subjects in the first cohort. Most TCR sequences were seen in very few donors, while some public TCRs were found in many individuals. The sequencing pipeline was judged likely to have produced a cluster of highly shared sequence variants as a technical artifact.

Libraries came from the immunoSEQ multiplex PCR assay. A mixture of 60 forward primers for TCR Vbeta segments and 13 reverse primers for TCR Jbeta segments was used in the multiplex PCR. Amplification of the CDR3 region of rearranged TCR beta genes was performed with a multiplex PCR assay on genomic DNA. The amplified TCR beta libraries were sequenced on the Illumina HiSeq System as 87-base-pair reads. The source study handled its data this way. A later analysis counted around 72 million unique TCR beta chains across the roughly 700 repertoires, and approximately 11 million of these chains were shared by at least two donors. A nearest-neighbor algorithm error-corrected the raw reads and collapsed the reads into unique sequences, merging closely related sequences to remove PCR and sequencing errors. CDR3 sequences were aligned to IMGT reference sequences to assign V, D and J gene segments. Each retained sequence needed at least a six-nucleotide match to both a V gene segment and a J gene segment. A rearrangement was called productive if the CDR3 had no stop codons and remained in frame with V and J, and every other rearrangement was called non-productive. Following IMGT convention, CDR3 was defined as the stretch from the second conserved V-encoded cysteine up to the conserved J-encoded phenylalanine. In an earlier analysis of roughly 610 of the donors, sequences lacking an unambiguous match to a single V gene segment were excluded. In an earlier analysis of 587 of the donors, a V segment was called functional when productive rearrangements were above 56.7%, and segregating when the standard deviation between donors exceeded 5%. A statistical classification framework was built to diagnose cytomegalovirus status from the catalog of TCR beta chain sequences. A later analysis assigned V and J genes by comparing TCR nucleotide sequences with IMGT/GENE-DB human TR gene sequences. The TCRdist pipeline was used in a later analysis to assign CDR3 sequences and most-parsimonious VDJ recombination scenarios. In a later analysis, each TCR beta chain was defined by its CDR3 amino acid sequence together with its V-gene family, and reads lacking a unique V-gene family were excluded. A later analysis removed 592 highly shared, low-generation-probability nucleotide sequences to deal with suspected cross-contamination and a sequencing artifact. In a later analysis, a clonal expansion index was calculated for each public chain from normalized within-repertoire ranks of inferred template counts. In a later analysis, generation probabilities were computed with a VDJ recombination model fitted to out-of-frame rearrangements, and the resulting probabilities were checked against IGoR. In a later analysis, hypergeometric tests were used to score TCR-TCR, TCR-HLA and TCR-CMV co-occurrence, with a repertoire-size bias correction applied to TCR pairs. To estimate false discovery rates, a later analysis permuted the HLA or CMV assignments 20 times. In a later analysis, co-occurring TCRs were grouped with DBSCAN, and TCRdist sequence similarity was added when clustering was performed within HLA-allele-positive subsets. Repertoires with fewer than 30,000 or more than 120,000 public chains were left out of co-occurrence clustering, as were a few repertoires with anomalous nucleotide sharing. The table was pulled from immuneACCESS by TCRdb, which kept in-frame rearrangements only. Such tables lose some clones; where checked, under half of the loss comes from unresolved V genes, and the rest has no known cause. V and J calls and clone size come straight from that table; D and trimming were deduced from the DNA. The sample table lists about 110,000 clones, over 60% of them with a count of one. The ten largest clones take up 4.2% of the sample.

In total, over 600 healthy bone marrow donors made up the cohort. At the time of sampling, all cohort members were nominally healthy, though unrecorded immune exposures were likely present. The donor was CMV seronegative and belonged to the group of 350 to 400 seronegative cohort members. A peripheral blood sample was provided by each donor, and peripheral blood mononuclear cells were used for TCR beta sequencing. The Qiagen DNeasy Blood Extraction Kit was used to extract genomic DNA from the blood cell samples. For this clone: Its antigen is still unknown. Base quality data are lacking; no much larger clone is found one base away.

From V the trimming removes 10 bases and from J it removes 5 bases, while the gene matches leave 10 bases of the junction unaccounted for. CDR1 and CDR2, looked up from the germline V gene, are ENHRY and SYGVKD. The cysteine opens and the phenylalanine closes a CDR3 of 13 amino acids. Here the CDR3 DNA is all that survives: 39 bases in frame from base 1. The V and J segments used are TRBV10-3 and TRBJ1-2, with 7 bases matching TRBD1. This TCR derives from a male donor in good health and CMV-seronegative. Sequencing input: PBMCs. The sequence in DNA is TGTGCCACAAGGGACGGACAGGAGTATGGCTACACCTTC. Its amino acids are CATRDGQEYGYTF.